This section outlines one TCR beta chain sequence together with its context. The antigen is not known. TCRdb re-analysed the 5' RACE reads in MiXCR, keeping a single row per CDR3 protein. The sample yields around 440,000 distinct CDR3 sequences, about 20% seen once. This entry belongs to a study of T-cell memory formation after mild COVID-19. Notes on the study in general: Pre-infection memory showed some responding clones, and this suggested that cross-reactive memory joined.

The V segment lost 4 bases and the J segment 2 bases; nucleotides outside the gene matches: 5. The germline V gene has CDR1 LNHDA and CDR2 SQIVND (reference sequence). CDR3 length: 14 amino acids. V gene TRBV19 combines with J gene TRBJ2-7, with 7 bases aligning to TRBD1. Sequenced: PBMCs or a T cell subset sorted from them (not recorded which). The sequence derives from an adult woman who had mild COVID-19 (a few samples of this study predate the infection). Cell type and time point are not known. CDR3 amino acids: CASSNGQVPYEQYF. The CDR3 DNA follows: TGTGCCAGTAGTAATGGACAGGTTCCCTACGAGCAGTACTTC. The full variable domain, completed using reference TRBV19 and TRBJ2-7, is DGGITQSPKYLFRKEGQNVTLSCEQNLNHDAMYWYRQDPGQGLRLIYYSQIVNDFQKGDIAEGYSVSREKKESFPLTVTSAQKNPTAFYLCASSNGQVPYEQYFGPGTRLTVT.